The entry below describes one T cell receptor (beta chain). Its cognate antigen is unknown. This CDR3 is 15 amino acids long. Germline CDR1 is SGHDT and CDR2 is YYEEEE. V gave up 4 bases and J gave up 4 bases; unmatched junction bases: 8. This specimen comes from a study of T cell repertoires in cytomegalovirus infection. TCRdb re-analysed the reads in MiXCR, keeping a single row per CDR3 protein. The table has a few hundred thousand distinct CDR3 sequences, roughly 42% seen once. This specimen consisted of cultured PBMCs, obtained from culture after CMV antigen stimulation. The sequence was collected from a human donor in good health (CMV status not recorded). Some clones in this sample may be carry-over from other donors' samples. This rearrangement joins TRBV5-6 to TRBJ1-5; TRBD1 matches at 7 bases. The CDR3 sequence: CASSPRTGRNQPQHF. Here the CDR3 DNA reads TGTGCCAGCAGCCCTCGGACAGGCCGAAATCAGCCCCAGCATTTT.